The clone carrying this TCR beta chain has only one observation. The target antigen is unknown. This entry belongs to a study of shared clonotypes between healthy human individuals. About the research overall: Donors had three CD4 naive, three CD4 memory, two CD8 naive and one CD8 memory plate apiece.

Germline CDR1 is SGHVS and CDR2 is FQNEAQ. With V trimmed by 1 base and J by 7 bases, 8 bases remained unmatched. The CDR3 has 15 amino acids. Deep was the level at which the assay was run. Method: immunoSEQ multiplex PCR; TCRdb's copy keeps in-frame clones and lacks some. The repertoire includes about 1 million clones, approximately 80% of them detected once, and 0.5% to 0.6% sits in the top ten. Study-level findings and limits: Even with large depth, rarefaction showed that sorted-subset sequencing was incomplete.

The chain combines TRBV7-8 with TRBJ1-2, with 8 bases identical to TRBD1. This TCR was recovered from a man aged 18 to 30 in good health. Some clones in this sample may be carry-over from other donors' samples. Sequenced sample: memory CD4+ T cells from PBMCs. Subset meaning: CD45RA-negative fraction. The CDR3 here is CASSLGYRGNSGYTF. For the CDR3, the DNA is TGTGCCAGCAGCTTAGGATACAGGGGGAATTCTGGCTACACCTTC.